This T cell receptor (beta chain) was recovered during a study of blood T cell repertoires in COVID-19. Libraries were prepared by immunoSEQ multiplex PCR; TCRdb keeps only in-frame clonotypes and omits some of them. Here the sample spans approximately 300,000 clones, 89% being singletons. CDR3 length equals 16 residues. Trimming took 5 bases from V and 4 from J; bases not matched to a gene: 8. Germline-derived CDR1 and CDR2 are SGHTA and FQGNSA. What was sequenced was PBMCs or T cells enriched from blood (not recorded which). This chain links TRBV7-2 with TRBJ2-1; 10 bases map to TRBD1. This receptor was obtained from a man aged 60-69 years who had recovered from COVID-19. The DNA of the CDR3 is TGTGCCAGCAGCCGGACCGGGACAGGGGCATACAATGAGCAGTTCTTC. Amino acid sequence: CASSRTGTGAYNEQFF.